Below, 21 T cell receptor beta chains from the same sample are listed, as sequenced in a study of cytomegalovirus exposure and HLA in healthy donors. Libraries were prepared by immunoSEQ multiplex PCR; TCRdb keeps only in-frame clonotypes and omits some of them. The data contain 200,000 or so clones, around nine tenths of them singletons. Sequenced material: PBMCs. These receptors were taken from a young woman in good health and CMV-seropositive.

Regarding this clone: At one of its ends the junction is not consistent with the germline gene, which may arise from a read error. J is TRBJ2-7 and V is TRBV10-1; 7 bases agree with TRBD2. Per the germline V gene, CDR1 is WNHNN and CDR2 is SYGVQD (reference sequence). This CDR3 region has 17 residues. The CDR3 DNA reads TGCGCCAGCAGTGATGGCGGGAGCTTTATTCGCTCCGACGAGCAGTACTTC. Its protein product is CASSDGGSFIRSDEQYF.

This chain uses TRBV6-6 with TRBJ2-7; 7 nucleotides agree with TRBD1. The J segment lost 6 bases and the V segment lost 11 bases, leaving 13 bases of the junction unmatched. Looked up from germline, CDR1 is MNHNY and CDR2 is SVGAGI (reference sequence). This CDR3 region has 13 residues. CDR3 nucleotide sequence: TGTGCCTCAGGGGGTGGCTCCTCGGCCGAGCAGTACTTC. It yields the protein CASGGGSSAEQYF.

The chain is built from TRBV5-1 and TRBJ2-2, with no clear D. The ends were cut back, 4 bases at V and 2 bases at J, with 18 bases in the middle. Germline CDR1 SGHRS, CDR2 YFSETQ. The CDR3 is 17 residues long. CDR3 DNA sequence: TGCGCCAGCAGCACCTGGAGTATAGGCCTCAACACCGGGGAGCTGTTTTTT. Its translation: CASSTWSIGLNTGELFF.

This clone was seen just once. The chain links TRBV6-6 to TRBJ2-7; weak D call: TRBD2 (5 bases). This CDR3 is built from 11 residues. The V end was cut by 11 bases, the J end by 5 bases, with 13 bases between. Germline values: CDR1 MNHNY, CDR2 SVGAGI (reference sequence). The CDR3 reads CASSGGHEQYF. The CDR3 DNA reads TGTGCCTCTTCTGGCGGGCACGAGCAGTACTTC.

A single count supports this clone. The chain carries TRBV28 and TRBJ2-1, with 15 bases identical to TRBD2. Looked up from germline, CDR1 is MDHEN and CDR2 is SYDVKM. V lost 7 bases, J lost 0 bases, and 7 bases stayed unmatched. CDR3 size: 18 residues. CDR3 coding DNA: TGTGCCAGCACGGGACTAGCGGGAGGCGAAAGCTCCTACAATGAGCAGTTCTTC. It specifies CASTGLAGGESSYNEQFF.

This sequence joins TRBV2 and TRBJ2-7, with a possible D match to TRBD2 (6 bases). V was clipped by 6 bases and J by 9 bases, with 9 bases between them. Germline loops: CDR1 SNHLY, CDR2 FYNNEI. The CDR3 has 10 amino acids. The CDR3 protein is CASSEEGQYF. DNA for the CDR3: TGTGCCAGCAGCGAGGAGGGGCAGTACTTC.

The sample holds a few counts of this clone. DNA for the CDR3: TGCGCCAGCAGCTTAGGGCTTACAGGTGGCCCAGATACGCAGTATTTT. Translation gives CASSLGLTGGPDTQYF. The gene calls are TRBV5-1 and TRBJ2-3; D possibly corresponds to TRBD1 (5 bases). Trimming removed 2 bases from V and 4 bases from J, with 17 bases in between. In germline, CDR1 is SGHRS, CDR2 YFSETQ. The length of the CDR3 is 16 residues. Supplemented by reference TRBV5-1 and TRBJ2-3, the full variable domain reads KAGVTQTPRYLIKTRGQQVTLSCSPISGHRSVSWYQQTPGQGLQFLFEYFSETQRNKGNFPGRFSGRQFSNSRSEMNVSTLELGDSALYLCASSLGLTGGPDTQYFGPGTRLTVL.

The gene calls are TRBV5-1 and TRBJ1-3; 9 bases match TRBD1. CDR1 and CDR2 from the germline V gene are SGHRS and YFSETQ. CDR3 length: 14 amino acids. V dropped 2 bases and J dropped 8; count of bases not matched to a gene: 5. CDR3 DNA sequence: TGCGCCAGCAGCTTCTCGGGACAGGGTCACACCATATATTTT. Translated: CASSFSGQGHTIYF.

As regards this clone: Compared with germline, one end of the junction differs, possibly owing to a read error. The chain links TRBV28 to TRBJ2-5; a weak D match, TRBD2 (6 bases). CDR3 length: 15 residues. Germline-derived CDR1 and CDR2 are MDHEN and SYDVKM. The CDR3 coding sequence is TGTGCCACCAGTCCCAGAGCGGCGGAGGGCGAGACCCAGTACTTC. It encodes CATSPRAAEGETQYF.

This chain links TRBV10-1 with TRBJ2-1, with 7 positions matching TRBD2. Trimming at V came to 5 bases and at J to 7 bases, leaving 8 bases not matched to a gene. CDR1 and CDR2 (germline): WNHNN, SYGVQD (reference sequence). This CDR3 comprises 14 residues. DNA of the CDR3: TGCGCCAGCAGTACACGGACTAGTATAAATGAGCAGTTCTTC. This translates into CASSTRTSINEQFF.

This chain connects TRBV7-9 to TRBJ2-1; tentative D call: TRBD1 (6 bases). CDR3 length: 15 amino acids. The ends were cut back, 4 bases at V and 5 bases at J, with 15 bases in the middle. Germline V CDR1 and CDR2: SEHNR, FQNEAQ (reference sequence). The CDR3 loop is CASSSILQGNNEQFF. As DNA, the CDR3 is TGTGCCAGCAGCTCCATCCTACAGGGAAACAATGAGCAGTTCTTC.

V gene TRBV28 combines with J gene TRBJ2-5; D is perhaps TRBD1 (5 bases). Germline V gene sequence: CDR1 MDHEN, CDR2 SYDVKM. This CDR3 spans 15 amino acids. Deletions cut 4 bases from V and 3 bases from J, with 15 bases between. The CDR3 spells CASSSHQGAEETQYF. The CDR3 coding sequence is TGTGCCAGCAGTTCCCACCAGGGTGCCGAAGAGACCCAGTACTTC.

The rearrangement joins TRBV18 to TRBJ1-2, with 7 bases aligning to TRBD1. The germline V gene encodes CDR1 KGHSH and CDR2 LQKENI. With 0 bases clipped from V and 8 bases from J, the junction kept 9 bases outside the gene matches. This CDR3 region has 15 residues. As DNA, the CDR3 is TGTGCCAGCTCACCACCGACAACTGGGACAGACGGCTACACCTTC. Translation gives CASSPPTTGTDGYTF.

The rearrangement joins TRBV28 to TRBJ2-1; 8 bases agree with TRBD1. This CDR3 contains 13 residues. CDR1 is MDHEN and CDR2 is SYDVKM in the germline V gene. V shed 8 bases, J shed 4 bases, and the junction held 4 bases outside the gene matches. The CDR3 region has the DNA TGTGCCAGCTGGGACAGGCAATACAATGAGCAGTTCTTC. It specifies CASWDRQYNEQFF.

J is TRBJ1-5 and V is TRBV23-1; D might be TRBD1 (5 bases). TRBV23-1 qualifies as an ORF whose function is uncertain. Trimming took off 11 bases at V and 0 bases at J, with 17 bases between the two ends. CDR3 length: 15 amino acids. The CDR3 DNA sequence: TGCGCCTCTAGAGCCCAGGGCCTTAGCAATCAGCCCCAGCATTTT. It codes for CASRAQGLSNQPQHF.

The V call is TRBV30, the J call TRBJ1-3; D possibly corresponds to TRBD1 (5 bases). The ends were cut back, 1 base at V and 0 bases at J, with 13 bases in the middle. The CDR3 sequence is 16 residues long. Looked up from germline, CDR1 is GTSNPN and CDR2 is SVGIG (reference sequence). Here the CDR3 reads CAWSGRGFFSGNTIYF. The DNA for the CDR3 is TGTGCCTGGAGTGGAAGGGGCTTTTTCTCTGGAAACACCATATATTTT. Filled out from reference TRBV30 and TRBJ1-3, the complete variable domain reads SQTIHQWPATLVQPVGSPLSLECTVEGTSNPNLYWYRQAAGRGLQLLFYSVGIGQISSEVPQNLSASRPQDRQFILSSKKLLLSDSGFYLCAWSGRGFFSGNTIYFGEGSWLTVV.

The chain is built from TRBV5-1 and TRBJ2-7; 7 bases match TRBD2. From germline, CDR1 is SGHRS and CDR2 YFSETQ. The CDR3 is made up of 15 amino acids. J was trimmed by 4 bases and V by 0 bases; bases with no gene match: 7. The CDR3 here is CASSLGLAEPYEQYF. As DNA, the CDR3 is TGCGCCAGCAGCTTGGGGCTAGCGGAACCATACGAGCAGTACTTC.

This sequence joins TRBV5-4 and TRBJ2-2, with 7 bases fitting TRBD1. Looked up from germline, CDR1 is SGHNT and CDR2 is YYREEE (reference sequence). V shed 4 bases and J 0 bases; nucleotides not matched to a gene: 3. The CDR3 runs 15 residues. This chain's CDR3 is CASSDGQANTGELFF. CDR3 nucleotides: TGTGCCAGCAGCGACGGACAGGCGAACACCGGGGAGCTGTTTTTT.

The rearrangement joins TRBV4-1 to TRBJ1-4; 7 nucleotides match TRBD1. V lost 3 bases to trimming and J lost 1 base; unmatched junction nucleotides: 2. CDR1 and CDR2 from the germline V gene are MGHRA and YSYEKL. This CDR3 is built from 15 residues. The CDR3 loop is CASSQTGLTNEKLFF. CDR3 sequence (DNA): TGCGCCAGCAGCCAGACAGGGCTAACTAATGAAAAACTGTTTTTT.

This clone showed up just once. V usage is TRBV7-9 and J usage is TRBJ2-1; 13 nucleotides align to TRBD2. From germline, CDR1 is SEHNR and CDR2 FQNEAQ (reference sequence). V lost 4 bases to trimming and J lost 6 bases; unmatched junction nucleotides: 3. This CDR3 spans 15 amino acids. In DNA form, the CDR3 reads TGTGCCAGCAGCTGGGGACTAGCGGGGTTCAATGAGCAGTTCTTC. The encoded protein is CASSWGLAGFNEQFF. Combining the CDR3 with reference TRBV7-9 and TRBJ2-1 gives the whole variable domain DTGVSQNPRHKITKRGQNVTFRCDPISEHNRLYWYRQTLGQGPEFLTYFQNEAQLEKSRLLSDRFSAERPKGSFSTLEIQRTEQGDSAMYLCASSWGLAGFNEQFFGPGTRLTVL.

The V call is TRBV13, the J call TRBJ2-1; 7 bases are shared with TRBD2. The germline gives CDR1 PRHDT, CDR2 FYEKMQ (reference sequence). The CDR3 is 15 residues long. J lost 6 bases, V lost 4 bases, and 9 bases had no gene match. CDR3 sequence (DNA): TGTGCCAGCAGCTCCTACCGGGGAGGGTTCAATGAGCAGTTCTTC. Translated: CASSSYRGGFNEQFF.